This T cell receptor (beta chain) comes out of a study of tumor-infiltrating lymphocytes in primary liver carcinoma (dated by TCRdb to 2015 to 2018). Study-wide context: Between late 2015 and March 2016, 4 to 6 patients in China with histopathologically diagnosed primary liver carcinoma had surgical resection. TCRbeta repertoire sequencing covered about 35 specimens from 5 patients: roughly 25 tumor regions, 5 adjacent noncancerous liver tissues and 5 peripheral blood samples. The five patients, three men and two women aged 30 to 69 years, had hepatocellular carcinoma (four) or combined HCC and intrahepatic cholangiocarcinoma (one). The study combined TCRbeta repertoire sequencing, expression microarrays and whole-exome sequencing across five regions of each liver tumor, with adjacent normal tissue and blood. Samples yielded roughly 3.5 to 8 million productive TCRbeta reads; read depth did not differ significantly between tissue types. The five patients had tumors of stage T1-T3 N0M0, with maximum diameters ranging from about 4.2 to 10 cm. Repertoires from technical replicates were highly reproducible, with mean shared-clone rates about 0.9 and correlation coefficients above 0.95. Points the paper makes about the study in general: Pairs of tumor regions showed greater repertoire overlap (mean around 36%) than tumor-adjacent pairs (approximately 17%) or tumor-blood pairs (roughly 14%), which is consistent with antigen-driven expansion. Because only the TCR beta chain was sequenced and unpaired alpha chains were not captured, true repertoire diversity is likely underestimated. The study included only five patients, and the authors note findings should be validated in a larger study. A significantly larger repertoire fraction was made up by the top 250 clones in tumors than in blood (p = 0.039). Since the samples were bulk and unsorted, there was no way to compare CD4+ and CD8+ T cell repertoires.

A constant-region primer and ProtoScript II reverse transcriptase were used to reverse-transcribe TCRbeta-specific cDNA from about 530 ng total RNA. Construction of the TCRbeta libraries relied on three nested rounds of multiplex PCR, following a slightly modified ARM-PCR procedure. Each of the first two PCR rounds ran for roughly 9 cycles using multiplex TRBV1-TRBV30 forward primers together with a Cbeta reverse primer. Sample barcodes and Illumina adapters were attached in a final 25-cycle PCR using Deep VentR polymerase. Amplicons of 200-500 bp were gel-purified with a QIAquick gel extraction kit before sequencing. The TCRbeta amplicons were sequenced with 250-bp paired-end reads on an Illumina HiSeq 2500. On the authors' methods: Quality trimming of reads was performed with Trimmomatic v0.33, and paired reads were merged with FLASH v1.2.11 so that full CDR3 sequences could be recovered. V, D and J germline segments were assigned to the rearranged TCRbeta sequences using MiGEC v1.2.1b. VDJtools v1.0.0 computed clonotype statistics and Shannon-Wiener diversity indices. To reduce sampling bias, subsequent analyses other than the diversity analysis used only the 250 most abundant clonotypes in each sample. Using fastp at Q25 and MiXCR, TCRdb reprocessed the public reads and kept productive beta chains. Every entry covers one CDR3 protein and lists the most common genes and DNA from its rows. These V and J calls rely on TCRdb rather than the paper's analysis. The sample has 300,000 to 400,000 distinct CDR3 sequences on record, approximately 64% of them singletons. The ten most abundant clones make up approximately 5.9% of the sample.

TRIzol reagent was used to extract blood RNA from unsorted whole blood, while the DNeasy Blood & Tissue kit provided the germline DNA. Chronic HBV infection was present in the patients, and the patients were treatment-naive at sampling. About 3.6 milliliters of peripheral blood were collected into K2EDTA tubes before surgery. As for this clonotype: Its antigen is currently not known. Possible read error: a much larger clone is one base away.

Reading from cysteine to phenylalanine, the CDR3 counts 15 amino acids. Just CDR3 DNA is preserved here, 45 bases in frame from base 1. From a lookup of the germline V gene, CDR1 and CDR2 are MNHEY and SVGAGI. This chain joins TRBV6-5 to TRBJ1-2; a confident D gene designation cannot be given. Sequences were obtained from peripheral blood. The receptor was derived from a man aged 40-49 years with primary liver carcinoma and hepatitis B virus infection. At the DNA level, the sequence is TGTGACAGCAGTTACTCTTCGTCGGGTAACTATGGCTACACCTTC. It translates as CDSSYSSSGNYGYTF.